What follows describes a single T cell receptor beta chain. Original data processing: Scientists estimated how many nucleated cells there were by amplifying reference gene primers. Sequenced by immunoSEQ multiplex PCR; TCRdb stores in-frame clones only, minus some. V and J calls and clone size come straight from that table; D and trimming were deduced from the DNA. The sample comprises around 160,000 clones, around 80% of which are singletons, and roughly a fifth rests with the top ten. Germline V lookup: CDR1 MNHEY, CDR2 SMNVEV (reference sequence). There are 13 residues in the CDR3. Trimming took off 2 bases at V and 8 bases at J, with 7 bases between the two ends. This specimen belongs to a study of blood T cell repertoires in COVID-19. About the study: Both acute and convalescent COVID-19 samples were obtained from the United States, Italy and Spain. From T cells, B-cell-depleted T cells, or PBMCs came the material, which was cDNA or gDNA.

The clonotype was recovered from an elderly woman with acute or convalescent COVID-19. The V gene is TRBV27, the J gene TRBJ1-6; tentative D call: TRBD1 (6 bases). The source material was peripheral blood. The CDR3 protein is CASSLQGYSPLHF. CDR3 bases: TGTGCCAGCAGTTTACAGGGGTATTCACCCCTCCACTTT.